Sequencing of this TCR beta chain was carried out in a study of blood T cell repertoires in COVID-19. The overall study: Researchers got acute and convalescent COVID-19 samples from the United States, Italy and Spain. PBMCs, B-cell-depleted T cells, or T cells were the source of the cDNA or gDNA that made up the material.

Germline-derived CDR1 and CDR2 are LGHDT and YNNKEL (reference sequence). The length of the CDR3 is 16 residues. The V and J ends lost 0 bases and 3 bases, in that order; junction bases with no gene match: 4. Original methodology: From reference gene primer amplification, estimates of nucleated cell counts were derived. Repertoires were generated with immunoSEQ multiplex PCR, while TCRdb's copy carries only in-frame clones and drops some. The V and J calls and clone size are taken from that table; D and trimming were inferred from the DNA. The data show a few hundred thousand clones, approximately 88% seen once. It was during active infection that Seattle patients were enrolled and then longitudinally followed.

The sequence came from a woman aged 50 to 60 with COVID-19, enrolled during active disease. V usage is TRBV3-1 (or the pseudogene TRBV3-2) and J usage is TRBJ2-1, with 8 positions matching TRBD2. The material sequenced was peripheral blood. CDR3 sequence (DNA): TGTGCCAGCAGCCAAGAACCAAGCGGGGGCTACAATGAGCAGTTCTTC. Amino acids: CASSQEPSGGYNEQFF.